This passage covers 15 T cell receptor beta chains from one sample sequenced in a study of chemoradiotherapy in HPV16-positive cancers. Produced via immunoSEQ multiplex PCR; TCRdb's table is partial and in-frame only. Of 30,000 to 50,000 clones in the sample, around 82% are singletons; the top ten hold about 5%. This sample comprised blood, obtained from a patient who underwent chemoradiotherapy. These receptors were collected from a human donor with HPV-associated anogenital cancer.

V gene TRBV2 combines with J gene TRBJ1-2, with D tentatively TRBD1 (5 bases). Germline lookup yields CDR1 SNHLY and CDR2 FYNNEI. CDR3 length: 12 residues. Trimming took 4 bases from V and 8 from J, leaving 11 bases between them. CDR3 DNA: TGTGCCAGCAGTGTTGATCAGGGCGGCTACACCTTC. This translates into CASSVDQGGYTF.

The chain couples TRBV19 to TRBJ2-1, with 7 bases fitting TRBD1. The germline CDR1 and CDR2 sequences are LNHDA and SQIVND (reference sequence). This CDR3 spans 14 amino acids. The V segment lost 1 base and the J segment 7 bases; nucleotides outside the gene matches: 4. The CDR3 nucleotides read TGTGCCAGTAGTATAGGGCCAGGGGGTAATGAGCAGTTCTTC. Protein product: CASSIGPGGNEQFF.

The genes are TRBV7-2 and TRBJ2-1, with TRBD1 as a possible D gene (5 bases). There are 14 residues in the CDR3. Deletions cut 5 bases from V and 7 bases from J, with 15 bases between. Germline V gives CDR1 SGHTA, CDR2 FQGNSA. For the CDR3, the DNA is TGTGCCAGCAGCACGCCCCAGGGTTTGAATGAGCAGTTCTTC. Translation: CASSTPQGLNEQFF.

The J gene is TRBJ1-5, the V gene TRBV7-9; D might be TRBD1 (6 bases). The germline V gene has CDR1 SEHNR and CDR2 FQNEAQ (reference sequence). Trimming pared 5 bases from V and 9 bases from J, leaving 14 bases between. CDR3 length: 13 amino acids. The CDR3 loop is CASSTGSSRPQHF. CDR3 sequence (DNA): TGTGCCAGCAGCACAGGGTCTTCGCGGCCCCAGCATTTT. Drawing the rest from reference TRBV7-9 and TRBJ1-5, the complete variable domain is DTGVSQNPRHKITKRGQNVTFRCDPISEHNRLYWYRQTLGQGPEFLTYFQNEAQLEKSRLLSDRFSAERPKGSFSTLEIQRTEQGDSAMYLCASSTGSSRPQHFGDGTRLSIL.

This chain links TRBV7-9 with TRBJ2-6; 11 bases align to TRBD1. Losses at the gene ends were 6 bases for V and 6 bases for J; bases not matched to a gene: 7. This CDR3 has 16 amino acids. Germline V gives CDR1 SEHNR, CDR2 FQNEAQ (reference sequence). Here the CDR3 reads CASSRTGGEMANVLTF. CDR3 nucleotide sequence: TGTGCCAGCAGTCGGACAGGGGGCGAGATGGCCAACGTCCTGACTTTC.

This clone was observed once. The V gene is TRBV5-1, the J gene TRBJ2-2; a possible D gene is TRBD1 (5 bases). The V end lost 1 base, the J end lost 1 base, and 5 bases lay between the germline ends. Germline V lookup: CDR1 SGHRS, CDR2 YFSETQ. The length of the CDR3 is 14 residues. CDR3 sequence (DNA): TGCGCCAGCAGCTTGACAGGGAACACCGGGGAGCTGTTTTTT. The encoded protein is CASSLTGNTGELFF.

The V and J genes are TRBV30 and TRBJ1-5; 7 bases map to TRBD1. The junction had 5 bases not matched to a gene; V was cut back by 7 bases and J by 2 bases. Germline lookup yields CDR1 GTSNPN and CDR2 SVGIG (reference sequence). This CDR3 contains 13 residues. In DNA, the CDR3 is TGTGCCTACCAGGGGGGGGGCAATCAGCCCCAGCATTTT. It codes for CAYQGGGNQPQHF.

The gene calls are TRBV5-6 and TRBJ2-3; D gene unclear. Trimming left V 2 bases short and J 2 bases short, with 9 bases between. The CDR3 length is 14 residues. Germline V lookup: CDR1 SGHDT, CDR2 YYEEEE. CDR3 DNA: TGTGCCAGCAGCTTTGCGTCCAACACAGATACGCAGTATTTT. It encodes CASSFASNTDTQYF.

This sequence joins TRBV5-4 and TRBJ2-1; a weak D match, TRBD1 (5 bases). This CDR3 region has 15 residues. Germline-derived CDR1 and CDR2 are SGHNT and YYREEE (reference sequence). V gave up 3 bases and J gave up 0 bases, with 10 bases separating them. CDR3 sequence reads: CASSYRQSSYNEQFF. CDR3 DNA sequence: TGTGCCAGCAGCTACCGACAGAGCTCCTACAATGAGCAGTTCTTC. The full variable domain, rest sourced from reference TRBV5-4 and TRBJ2-1, is ETGVTQSPTHLIKTRGQQVTLRCSSQSGHNTVSWYQQALGQGPQFIFQYYREEENGRGNFPPRFSGLQFPNYSSELNVNALELDDSALYLCASSYRQSSYNEQFFGPGTRLTVL.

The chain couples TRBV7-9 to TRBJ1-4, with unresolved D. Germline assignment: CDR1 SEHNR and CDR2 FQNEAQ (reference sequence). Trimming removed 5 bases from V and 3 bases from J, with 10 bases in between. The CDR3 is 14 amino acids. The CDR3, as DNA: TGTGCCAGCAGCCTACGGGCCCCTAATGAAAAACTGTTTTTT. This codes for CASSLRAPNEKLFF.

This clone was recorded once. V usage is TRBV18 and J usage is TRBJ2-7; 9 positions agree with TRBD1. Germline loops: CDR1 KGHSH, CDR2 LQKENI. The ends lost 4 bases at V and 4 bases at J; junction bases unmatched: 8. The CDR3 extends over 15 amino acids. As DNA, the CDR3 is TGTGCCAGCTCACACAGGACAGGGGTAGTTTACGAGCAGTACTTC. It is translated as CASSHRTGVVYEQYF.

The chain is built from TRBV7-9 and TRBJ1-2; D is unresolved. Trimming removed 2 bases at V and 6 bases at J, with 7 bases between. From germline, CDR1 is SEHNR and CDR2 FQNEAQ (reference sequence). The CDR3 has 12 amino acids. In nucleotides, the CDR3 is TGTGCCAGCAGCTTAAACGAGAATGGCTACACCTTC. This sequence encodes CASSLNENGYTF.

V gene TRBV20-1 combines with J gene TRBJ2-7; the D is unclear. Trimming stripped 3 bases from V and 7 bases from J, with 10 bases between. This CDR3 is built from 11 residues. Looked up from germline, CDR1 is DFQATT and CDR2 is SNEGSKA (reference sequence). The CDR3 loop is CSASRTEEQYF. CDR3 in DNA: TGCAGTGCTAGTAGGACCGAGGAGCAGTACTTC.

The chain joins TRBV6-1 to TRBJ1-5, with TRBD1 matching over 12 bases. Trimming cost V 0 bases and J 7 bases; bases outside gene matches: 4. The germline gives CDR1 MNHNS, CDR2 SASEGT. The CDR3 loop spans 16 amino acids. CDR3 protein: CASSEAGTGGWQPQHF. DNA of the CDR3: TGTGCCAGCAGTGAAGCCGGGACAGGGGGCTGGCAGCCCCAGCATTTT.

The J gene is TRBJ2-1, the V gene TRBV5-1; TRBD1 aligns across 11 bases. Unmatched junction bases numbered 15, after V lost 5 bases and J lost 5 bases. This CDR3 spans 18 amino acids. The germline V gene has CDR1 SGHRS and CDR2 YFSETQ. The DNA for the CDR3 is TGCGCCAGCAGACGGACAGGGGGCTCCTCCAGATGGGACAATGAGCAGTTCTTC. It yields the protein CASRRTGGSSRWDNEQFF.